Listed here are 20 T cell receptor beta chains from one sample, sequenced in a study of T cell clones after liver transplantation. Sequencing used immunoSEQ multiplex PCR; TCRdb keeps in-frame clones, though not all of them. The repertoire holds about 80,000 clones, 70% to 85% seen once, with roughly 0.44% in the top ten. Source: CD4+ T cells from blood, taken approximately 3.5 years after liver transplant. The receptors were sampled from a human patient who received a liver transplant. The T cells may partly be graft donor cells.

V is TRBV30 and J is TRBJ1-5, with unresolved D. The CDR3 sequence is 13 residues long. CDR1 is GTSNPN and CDR2 is SVGIG in the germline V gene (reference sequence). The V end lost 2 bases, the J end lost 2 bases, and 7 bases lay between the germline ends. The CDR3 sequence: CAWSNGGNQPQHF. The CDR3 region has the DNA TGTGCCTGGAGTAACGGTGGCAATCAGCCCCAGCATTTT.

CDR3 loop: CASSPDLNQPQHF. CDR3 coding DNA: TGTGCCAGCAGCCCCGATCTCAATCAGCCCCAGCATTTT. The chain carries TRBV9 and TRBJ1-5; no definite D call. Trimming shortened V by 4 bases and J by 3 bases, and 8 bases separated the two germline ends. The CDR3 length is 13 residues. Per the germline V gene, CDR1 is SGDLS and CDR2 is YYNGEE.

Concerning this clone: Other nucleotide sequences in the sample specify the same CDR3. This chain connects TRBV5-4 to TRBJ2-3; 8 bases are a match to TRBD2. Losses at the gene ends were 0 bases for V and 4 bases for J; bases not matched to a gene: 4. Germline CDR1 is SGHNT and CDR2 is YYREEE (reference sequence). The CDR3 spans 15 residues. As DNA, the CDR3 is TGTGCCAGCAGCTTGGCGGGAGGGGCACCAGATACGCAGTATTTT. Translating it yields CASSLAGGAPDTQYF.

The rearrangement joins TRBV28 to TRBJ1-5, with 7 positions matching TRBD1. Unmatched junction bases numbered 6, after V lost 6 bases and J lost 4 bases. CDR3 length: 14 amino acids. The germline gives CDR1 MDHEN, CDR2 SYDVKM. The CDR3 DNA reads TGTGCCAGCAGAACCGGGACAGAAAATCAGCCCCAGCATTTT. This encodes CASRTGTENQPQHF.

The chain links TRBV6-6 to TRBJ2-2, with a weak D call TRBD1 (7 bases). Deletions cut 4 bases from V and 5 bases from J, with 14 bases between. CDR3 length: 15 amino acids. Germline CDR1 MNHNY, CDR2 SVGAGI (reference sequence). DNA for the CDR3: TGTGCCAGCAGTTCCCAGGGGGGAATAACCGGGGAGCTGTTTTTT. This sequence encodes CASSSQGGITGELFF.

V gene TRBV5-1 combines with J gene TRBJ1-1; D remains ambiguous. V lost 2 bases and J lost 9, with 14 bases in between. Germline V gives CDR1 SGHRS, CDR2 YFSETQ. The CDR3 extends over 13 amino acids. The CDR3 DNA reads as TGCGCCAGCAGCTTAGGAGGTGTGGATAAAGCTTTCTTT. Encoded protein: CASSLGGVDKAFF.

The table lists this clone with a few counts. The gene calls are TRBV5-1 and TRBJ2-3; D perhaps matches TRBD2 (5 bases). Germline CDR1 is SGHRS and CDR2 is YFSETQ. The CDR3 extends over 15 amino acids. V was pared by 1 base and J by 0 bases, with 9 bases between. The CDR3 sequence: CASSLPLASTDTQYF. In DNA, the CDR3 is TGCGCCAGCAGCTTGCCCCTAGCTAGCACAGATACGCAGTATTTT.

V gene TRBV28 combines with J gene TRBJ2-3; 8 nucleotides align to TRBD2. The germline CDR1 and CDR2 sequences are MDHEN and SYDVKM. Trimming at V came to 7 bases and at J to 4 bases, leaving 7 bases not matched to a gene. The CDR3 is made up of 14 amino acids. The CDR3 reads CASTGGGIADTQYF. In DNA form, the CDR3 reads TGTGCCAGCACGGGAGGGGGAATCGCAGATACGCAGTATTTT.

The chain carries TRBV5-4 and TRBJ1-2; the D gene is possibly TRBD1 (5 bases). CDR3 length: 13 amino acids. The V end lost 4 bases, the J end lost 6 bases, and 13 bases lay between the germline ends. Germline V gives CDR1 SGHNT, CDR2 YYREEE (reference sequence). The CDR3 nucleotides are TGTGCCAGCAGCCCGGGACGGACGGATGGCTACACCTTC. This codes for CASSPGRTDGYTF.

The chain couples TRBV2 to TRBJ1-2, with D perhaps TRBD1 (5 bases). Germline-derived CDR1 and CDR2 are SNHLY and FYNNEI. CDR3 size: 12 residues. Trimming stripped 5 bases from V and 10 bases from J, with 14 bases between. CDR3 nucleotide sequence: TGTGCCAGCAGTTCCCTTGGGGGGGTCTACACCTTC. This gives the protein CASSSLGGVYTF.

The V call is TRBV18, the J call TRBJ2-5; either TRBD1 or TRBD2 may supply D (6 bases each). Germline V CDR1 and CDR2: KGHSH, LQKENI. The CDR3 runs to 16 residues. V was pared by 2 bases and J by 0 bases, with 13 bases between. DNA of the CDR3: TGTGCCAGCTCACCAAGGGGGGACATGTACCAAGAGACCCAGTACTTC. Translation gives CASSPRGDMYQETQYF.

This chain links TRBV19 with TRBJ1-5, with D possibly matching TRBD1 (6 bases). The CDR3 extends over 16 amino acids. Trimming shortened V by 5 bases and J by 4 bases, and 18 bases separated the two germline ends. Per germline, CDR1 LNHDA and CDR2 SQIVND (reference sequence). CDR3 loop: CASSPGALSGNQPQHF. The CDR3 DNA follows: TGTGCCAGTAGTCCGGGGGCCCTTTCAGGGAATCAGCCCCAGCATTTT.

The genes are TRBV4-3 and TRBJ2-5; 9 bases fit TRBD2. The germline CDR1 and CDR2 sequences are LGHNA and YSLEER. The CDR3 length is 17 residues. V lost 1 base to trimming and J lost 5 bases; unmatched junction nucleotides: 11. The CDR3 DNA sequence: TGCGCCAGCAGCCAAGGTGGTCTGGCGGGAGGGCTTGAGACCCAGTACTTC. It translates to CASSQGGLAGGLETQYF.

The chain carries TRBV13 and TRBJ1-5; D not certain. This CDR3 region has 14 residues. Trimming pared 1 base from V and 1 base from J, leaving 5 bases between. Germline CDR1 is PRHDT and CDR2 is FYEKMQ (reference sequence). This CDR3 reads CASSLAASNQPQHF. Written as DNA, the CDR3 is TGTGCCAGCAGCTTAGCAGCGAGCAATCAGCCCCAGCATTTT.

This rearrangement joins TRBV11-2 to TRBJ2-6, with D possibly TRBD2 on 6 matching bases. CDR1 SGHAT and CDR2 FQNNGV come from the germline V gene. The CDR3 covers 16 residues. The V end was cut by 5 bases, the J end by 0 bases, with 11 bases between. This CDR3 is CASSPSTSSGANVLTF. As DNA, the CDR3 is TGTGCCAGCAGCCCATCGACTAGCTCTGGGGCCAACGTCCTGACTTTC.

The rearrangement links TRBV7-2 to TRBJ1-2; D unclear. Per the germline V gene, CDR1 is SGHTA and CDR2 is FQGNSA. The CDR3 totals 14 residues. V shed 0 bases and J shed 5 bases, with 10 bases lying between them. CDR3 in amino acids: CASSLARERYGYTF. The CDR3 bases are TGTGCCAGCAGCTTAGCGCGGGAACGATATGGCTACACCTTC.

The chain combines TRBV6-1 with TRBJ2-7; TRBD2 agrees at 8 bases. Trimming removed 11 bases from V and 6 bases from J; junction bases left unmatched: 12. Germline CDR1 and CDR2: MNHNS and SASEGT. The CDR3 is made up of 13 amino acids. CDR3 nucleotides: TGTGCCCACGGTCGGACTAGCTCTGGCGAGCAGTACTTC. It codes for CAHGRTSSGEQYF.

The V gene is TRBV5-1, the J gene TRBJ2-7; the D gene could be TRBD1 or TRBD2 (5 bases each). The CDR3 runs 13 residues. V was shortened by 1 base and J by 8 bases, with 13 bases between the two germline ends. Germline lookup yields CDR1 SGHRS and CDR2 YFSETQ. This CDR3 is CASSLSGDLQQYF. The CDR3 DNA sequence: TGCGCCAGCAGCTTGTCTGGGGACCTCCAGCAGTACTTC. Full variable domain (missing parts from reference TRBV5-1 and TRBJ2-7): KAGVTQTPRYLIKTRGQQVTLSCSPISGHRSVSWYQQTPGQGLQFLFEYFSETQRNKGNFPGRFSGRQFSNSRSEMNVSTLELGDSALYLCASSLSGDLQQYFGPGTRLTVT.

This clone was seen a single time. The genes are TRBV27 and TRBJ1-5; 8 bases fit TRBD1. Germline V gene sequence: CDR1 MNHEY, CDR2 SMNVEV (reference sequence). The trim removed 5 bases at V and 1 base at J, leaving 13 bases unmatched. This CDR3 comprises 18 residues. As DNA, the CDR3 is TGTGCCAGCAGTCCTAGGACAGGGAGGTTGGGAAGCAATCAGCCCCAGCATTTT. Its protein product is CASSPRTGRLGSNQPQHF.

This chain joins TRBV27 and TRBJ2-3, with unresolved D. Germline V gene sequence: CDR1 MNHEY, CDR2 SMNVEV (reference sequence). Between the trimmed V and J ends, which lost 6 bases and 4 bases, there was a span of 11 bases. This CDR3 contains 13 residues. The CDR3 DNA follows: TGTGCCAGCAGGCCGACGGCCCCAGATACGCAGTATTTT. Its translation: CASRPTAPDTQYF.